Sequencing of this T cell receptor beta chain was carried out in a study of blood T cells in healthy people across ages. Study results and caveats: Per million T cells, the diversity of TCR beta decreased roughly linearly as age advanced. Donor CMV status, an unknown factor, possibly confounded changes in expanded clonotypes.

Germline V CDR1 and CDR2: MNHNS, SASEGT. This CDR3 has 17 residues. V was trimmed by 4 bases and J by 0 bases, leaving 16 bases between them. It was roughly 10 milliliters of peripheral blood that were drawn from each donor. Concerning this clonotype: The target antigen is unknown.

The use of a sample-barcoded 5' primer and a J-beta primer mix characterized a second PCR of roughly 7 to 11 cycles. Using its own MiXCR run on the 5' RACE reads, TCRdb lists one record per CDR3 protein. The sample records about 930,000 distinct CDR3 sequences, 25% to 30% being singletons. These same records also appear under a second study, on T cells of mothers and their children.

The sequenced sample was blood. This TCR came from a woman aged 40 to 55 in good health. The chain is built from TRBV6-1 and TRBJ2-4; perhaps TRBD1 as D (5 bases). In DNA, the CDR3 is TGTGCCAGCAGTGCCCGACAGTTACTTTTAGCCAAAAACATTCAGTACTTC. Encoded protein: CASSARQLLLAKNIQYF.